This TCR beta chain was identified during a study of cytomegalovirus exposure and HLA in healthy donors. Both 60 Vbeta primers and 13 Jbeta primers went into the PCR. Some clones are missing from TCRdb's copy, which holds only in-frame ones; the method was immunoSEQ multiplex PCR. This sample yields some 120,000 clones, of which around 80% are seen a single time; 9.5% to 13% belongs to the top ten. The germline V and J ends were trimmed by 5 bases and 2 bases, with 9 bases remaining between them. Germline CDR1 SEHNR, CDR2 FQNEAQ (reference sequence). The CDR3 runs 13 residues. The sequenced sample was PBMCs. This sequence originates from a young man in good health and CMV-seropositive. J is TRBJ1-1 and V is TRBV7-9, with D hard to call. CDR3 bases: TGTGCCAGCAGCCTCCAGATAAACACTGAAGCTTTCTTT. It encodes CASSLQINTEAFF.